Shown below are 3 T cell receptor beta chains from a single sample sequenced in a study of T-cell reconstitution after alpha-beta-depleted transplantation in children. The library targeted TCRbeta and was prepared with unique molecular identifiers. TCRdb independently ran MiXCR on the PCR reads; one entry per CDR3 protein. Of about 200,000 distinct CDR3 sequences detected, approximately 19% appear once; the ten largest clones hold 35% to 50%. The source material was PBMCs, mostly from graft donor cells, sampled 360 days after TCRalphabeta/CD19-depleted stem cell transplant. The source is a male patient between 2 and 10 years old who had a stem cell transplant for acute lymphoblastic leukemia, so the T cells may come from the graft donor.

The V gene is TRBV20-1, the J gene TRBJ1-5; 8 bases fit TRBD1. The germline V gene encodes CDR1 DFQATT and CDR2 SNEGSKA (reference sequence). J gave up 1 base and V 5 bases, and 10 bases lay outside the gene matches. CDR3 length: 16 amino acids. In DNA, the CDR3 is TGCAGTGCTCCTAAGCAGGGGGCCTTGAGCAATCAGCCCCAGCATTTT. It encodes CSAPKQGALSNQPQHF.

CDR3 sequence reads: CASSPRDRALTNTGELFF. CDR3 DNA: TGTGCCAGCAGTCCCCGGGACAGAGCTTTGACGAACACCGGGGAGCTGTTTTTT. J is TRBJ2-2 and V is TRBV6-2 or TRBV6-3, with 7 bases lining up with TRBD1. The V gene end was trimmed by 5 bases and the J gene end by 0 bases; junction bases not matched to a gene: 12. This CDR3 region has 18 residues. Germline lookup yields CDR1 MNHEY and CDR2 SVGEGT.

This clonotype has at least ten counts. This chain joins TRBV15 and TRBJ1-2; TRBD1 agrees at 7 bases. V lost 3 bases and J lost 4; bases outside the gene matches: 17. From germline, CDR1 is LNHNV and CDR2 YYDKDF (reference sequence). The CDR3 sequence is 18 residues long. The CDR3 loop reads CATSSNWDSGSTFYGYTF. In DNA, the CDR3 is TGTGCCACCAGCAGTAATTGGGACAGCGGTTCCACCTTCTATGGCTACACCTTC.